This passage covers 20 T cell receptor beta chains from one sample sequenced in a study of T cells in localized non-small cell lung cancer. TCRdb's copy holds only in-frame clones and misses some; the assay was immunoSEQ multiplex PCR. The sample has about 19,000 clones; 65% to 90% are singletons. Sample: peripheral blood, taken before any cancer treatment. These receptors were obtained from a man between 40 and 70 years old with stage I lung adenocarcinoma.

In nucleotides, the CDR3 is TGTGCCAGCAGTTCTGACGACAGGGGCACAGATACGCAGTATTTT. Its translation: CASSSDDRGTDTQYF. V and J are TRBV28 and TRBJ2-3; 7 bases align to TRBD1. Germline V lookup: CDR1 MDHEN, CDR2 SYDVKM. The CDR3 is 15 residues long. With V trimmed by 4 bases and J by 1 base, 5 bases remained unmatched. Together with reference TRBV28 and TRBJ2-3, the CDR3 gives the full variable domain: DVKVTQSSRYLVKRTGEKVFLECVQDMDHENMFWYRQDPGLGLRLIYFSYDVKMKEKGDIPEGYSVSREKKERFSLILESASTNQTSMYLCASSSDDRGTDTQYFGPGTRLTVL.

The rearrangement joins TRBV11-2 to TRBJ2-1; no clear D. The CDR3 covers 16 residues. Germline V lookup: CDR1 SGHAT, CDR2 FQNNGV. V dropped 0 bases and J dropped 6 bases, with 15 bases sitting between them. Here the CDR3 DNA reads TGTGCCAGCAGCTTAGAAGGGCTCCCACCCGGCAATGAGCAGTTCTTC. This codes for CASSLEGLPPGNEQFF.

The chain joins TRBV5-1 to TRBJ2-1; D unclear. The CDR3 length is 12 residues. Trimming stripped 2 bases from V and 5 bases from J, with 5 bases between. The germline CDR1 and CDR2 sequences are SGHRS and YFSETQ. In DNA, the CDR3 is TGCGCCAGCAGCTTTCTAGACAATGAGCAGTTCTTC. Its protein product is CASSFLDNEQFF.

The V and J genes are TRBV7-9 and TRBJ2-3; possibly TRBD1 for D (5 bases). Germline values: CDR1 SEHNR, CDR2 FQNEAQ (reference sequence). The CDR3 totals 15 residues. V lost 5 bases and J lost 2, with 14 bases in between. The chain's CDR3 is CASSPRQGPTDTQYF. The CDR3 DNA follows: TGTGCCAGCAGCCCCCGGCAGGGTCCCACAGATACGCAGTATTTT.

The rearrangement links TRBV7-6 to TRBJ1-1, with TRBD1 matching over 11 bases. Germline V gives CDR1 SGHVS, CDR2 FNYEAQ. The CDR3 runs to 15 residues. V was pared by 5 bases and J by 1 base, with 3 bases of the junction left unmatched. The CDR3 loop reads CASSRGQGGNTEAFF. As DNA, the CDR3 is TGTGCCAGCAGCCGGGGACAGGGGGGGAACACTGAAGCTTTCTTT.

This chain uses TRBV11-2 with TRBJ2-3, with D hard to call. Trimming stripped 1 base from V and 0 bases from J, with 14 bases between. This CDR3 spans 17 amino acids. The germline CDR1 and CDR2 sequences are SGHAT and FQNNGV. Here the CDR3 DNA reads TGTGCCAGCAGCTTAGGCGTCGGCGGCCTTAGCACAGATACGCAGTATTTT. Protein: CASSLGVGGLSTDTQYF. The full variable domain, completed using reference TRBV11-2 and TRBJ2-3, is EAGVAQSPRYKIIEKRQSVAFWCNPISGHATLYWYQQILGQGPKLLIQFQNNGVVDDSQLPKDRFSAERLKGVDSTLKIQPAKLEDSAVYLCASSLGVGGLSTDTQYFGPGTRLTVL.

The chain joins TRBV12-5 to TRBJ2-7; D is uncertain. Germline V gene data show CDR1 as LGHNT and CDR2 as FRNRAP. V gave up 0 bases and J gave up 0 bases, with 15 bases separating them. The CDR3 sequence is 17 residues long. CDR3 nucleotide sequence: TGTGCTAGTGGTTTGGTAAGATTTTATAGGGCCTCCTACGAGCAGTACTTC. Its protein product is CASGLVRFYRASYEQYF.

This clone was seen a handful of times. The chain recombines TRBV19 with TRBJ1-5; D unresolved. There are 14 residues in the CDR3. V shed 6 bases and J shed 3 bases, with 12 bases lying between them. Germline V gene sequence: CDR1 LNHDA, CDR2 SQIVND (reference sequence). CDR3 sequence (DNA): TGTGCCAGTAGAAGAGGGTCAATCAATCAGCCCCAGCATTTT. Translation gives CASRRGSINQPQHF.

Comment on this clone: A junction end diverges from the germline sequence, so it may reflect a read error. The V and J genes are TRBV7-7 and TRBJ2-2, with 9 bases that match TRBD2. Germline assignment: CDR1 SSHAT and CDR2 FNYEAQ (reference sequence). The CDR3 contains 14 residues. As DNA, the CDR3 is TGTGCTAGCAGCCCGACTAGCGGAACCGGGGAGCTGTTTTTT. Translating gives CASSPTSGTGELFF.

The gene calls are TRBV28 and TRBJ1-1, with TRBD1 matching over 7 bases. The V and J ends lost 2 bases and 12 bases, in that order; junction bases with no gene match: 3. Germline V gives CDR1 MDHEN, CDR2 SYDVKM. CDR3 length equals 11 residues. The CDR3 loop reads CASSLGDRPFF. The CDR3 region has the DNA TGTGCCAGCAGTTTAGGGGACAGACCTTTCTTT.

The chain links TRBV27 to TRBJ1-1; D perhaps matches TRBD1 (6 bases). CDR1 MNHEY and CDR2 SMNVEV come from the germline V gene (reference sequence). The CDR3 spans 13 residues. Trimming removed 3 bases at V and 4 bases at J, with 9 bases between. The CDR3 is CASSLGGGTEAFF. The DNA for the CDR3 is TGTGCCAGCAGTTTGGGAGGGGGCACTGAAGCTTTCTTT.

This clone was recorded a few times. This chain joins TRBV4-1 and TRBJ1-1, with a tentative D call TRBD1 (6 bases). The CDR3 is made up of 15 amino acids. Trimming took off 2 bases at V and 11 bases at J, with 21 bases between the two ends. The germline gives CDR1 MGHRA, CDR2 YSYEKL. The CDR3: CASSQQTDRNSPAFF. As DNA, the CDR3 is TGCGCCAGCAGCCAACAAACTGACAGGAATAGCCCCGCTTTCTTT.

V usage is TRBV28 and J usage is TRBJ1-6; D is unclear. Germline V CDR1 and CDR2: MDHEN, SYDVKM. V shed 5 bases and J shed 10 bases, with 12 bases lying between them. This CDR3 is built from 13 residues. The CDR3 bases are TGTGCCAGCAGTGCGGACCAAACCTCACCCCTCCACTTT. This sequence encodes CASSADQTSPLHF.

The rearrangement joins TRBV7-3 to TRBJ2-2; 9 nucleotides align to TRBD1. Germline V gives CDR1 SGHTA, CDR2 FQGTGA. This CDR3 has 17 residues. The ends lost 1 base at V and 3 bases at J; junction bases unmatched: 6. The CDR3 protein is CASSLMRDRVYTGELFF. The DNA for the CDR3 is TGTGCCAGCAGCTTAATGAGGGACAGGGTCTACACCGGGGAGCTGTTTTTT.

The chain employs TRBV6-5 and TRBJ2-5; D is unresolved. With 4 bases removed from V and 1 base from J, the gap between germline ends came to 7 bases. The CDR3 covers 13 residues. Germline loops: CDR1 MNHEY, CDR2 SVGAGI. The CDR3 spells CASSWRFQETQYF. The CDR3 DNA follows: TGTGCCAGCAGTTGGCGATTCCAAGAGACCCAGTACTTC.

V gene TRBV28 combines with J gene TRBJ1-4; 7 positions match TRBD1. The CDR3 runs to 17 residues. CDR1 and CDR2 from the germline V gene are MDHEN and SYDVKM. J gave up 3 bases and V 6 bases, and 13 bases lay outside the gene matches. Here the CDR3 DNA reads TGTGCCAGCAGCCAAGACAGGGTGGGGCGCCCTAATGAAAAACTGTTTTTT. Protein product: CASSQDRVGRPNEKLFF.

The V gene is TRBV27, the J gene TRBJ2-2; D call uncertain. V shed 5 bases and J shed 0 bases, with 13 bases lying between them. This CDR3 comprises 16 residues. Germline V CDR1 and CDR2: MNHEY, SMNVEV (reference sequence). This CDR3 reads CASSQLGRSNTGELFF. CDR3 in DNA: TGTGCCAGCAGTCAACTGGGCAGGTCGAACACCGGGGAGCTGTTTTTT.

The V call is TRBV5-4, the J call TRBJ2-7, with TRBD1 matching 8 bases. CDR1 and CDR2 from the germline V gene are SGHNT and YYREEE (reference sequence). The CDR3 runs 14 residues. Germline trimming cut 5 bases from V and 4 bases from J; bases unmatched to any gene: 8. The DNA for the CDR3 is TGTGCCAGCAGTCTTGGACAGGGTTCATACGAGCAGTACTTC. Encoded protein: CASSLGQGSYEQYF.

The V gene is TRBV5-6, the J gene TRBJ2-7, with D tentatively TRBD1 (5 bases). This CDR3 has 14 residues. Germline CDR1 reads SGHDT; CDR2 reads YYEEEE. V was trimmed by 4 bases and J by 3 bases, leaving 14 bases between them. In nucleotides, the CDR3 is TGTGCCAGCAGCATTCAGGGAAGCCACTACGAGCAGTACTTC. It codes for CASSIQGSHYEQYF.

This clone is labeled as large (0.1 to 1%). CDR3 sequence: CASSGTKTGGDTEAFF. DNA for the CDR3: TGTGCCAGCAGCGGTACCAAGACAGGGGGGGACACTGAAGCTTTCTTT. The chain recombines TRBV2 with TRBJ1-1; TRBD1 matches at 9 bases. The CDR3 extends over 16 amino acids. The V gene end was trimmed by 6 bases and the J gene end by 3 bases; junction bases not matched to a gene: 11. Per germline, CDR1 SNHLY and CDR2 FYNNEI.